This T cell receptor beta chain is from a study of brain metastases from non-small cell lung cancer. Study-level results: T-cell clones appeared expanded in approximately 58% of brain metastases relative to matched primary tumors. Brain metastases shared most TCR repertoire with primaries, with sparse T cells. Compared with primary tumors, brain metastases showed less T-cell infiltration.

The table came from immunoSEQ multiplex PCR; TCRdb's copy has only in-frame clones and leaves some out. The table shows fewer than 2,500 clones, with roughly 86% occurring only once. There are 15 residues in the CDR3. J lost 7 bases, V lost 0 bases, and 7 bases had no gene match. CDR1 MNHEY and CDR2 SVGAGI come from the germline V gene. On this clone itself: Its antigen is unidentified.

This receptor was taken from a donor at least 40 years old with non-small cell lung cancer. The sequenced sample consisted of primary lung tumor tissue. This chain joins TRBV6-5 and TRBJ2-5; 8 nucleotides align to TRBD1. The DNA of the CDR3 is TGTGCCAGCAGTTACTCGACCGGGACAGGCGGGACCCAGTACTTC. It is translated as CASSYSTGTGGTQYF.